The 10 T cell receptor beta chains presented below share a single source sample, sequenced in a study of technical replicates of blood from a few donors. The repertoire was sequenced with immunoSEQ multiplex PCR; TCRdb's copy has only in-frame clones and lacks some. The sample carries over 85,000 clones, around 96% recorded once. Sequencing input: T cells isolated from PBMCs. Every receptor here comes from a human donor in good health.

The CDR3 region is CASSGRTSGLNTQYF. The CDR3 DNA reads TGTGCCAGTAGTGGGAGGACTAGCGGGTTAAATACGCAGTATTTT. The chain is built from TRBV19 and TRBJ2-3; 11 positions agree with TRBD2. The CDR3 covers 15 residues. CDR1 and CDR2 from the germline V gene are LNHDA and SQIVND (reference sequence). With V trimmed by 5 bases and J by 7 bases, 8 bases remained unmatched.

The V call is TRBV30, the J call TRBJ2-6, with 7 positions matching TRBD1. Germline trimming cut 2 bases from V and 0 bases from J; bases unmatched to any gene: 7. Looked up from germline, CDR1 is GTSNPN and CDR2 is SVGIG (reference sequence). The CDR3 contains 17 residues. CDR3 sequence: CAWSKGTVISGANVLTF. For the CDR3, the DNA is TGTGCCTGGAGTAAGGGGACAGTTATCTCTGGGGCCAACGTCCTGACTTTC.

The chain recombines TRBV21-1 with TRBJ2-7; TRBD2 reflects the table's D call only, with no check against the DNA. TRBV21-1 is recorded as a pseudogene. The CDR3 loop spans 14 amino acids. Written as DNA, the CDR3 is TGTGCCAGCAGCCTCCGACTAGTAGCGTACGAGCAGTACTTC. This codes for CASSLRLVAYEQYF.

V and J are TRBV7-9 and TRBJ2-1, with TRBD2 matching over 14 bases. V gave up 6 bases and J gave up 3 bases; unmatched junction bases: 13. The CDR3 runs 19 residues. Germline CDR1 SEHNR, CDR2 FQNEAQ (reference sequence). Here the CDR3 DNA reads TGTGCCAGCAGGGCCTTCCCGGGACTAGCGGGAGAGGTCTACAATGAGCAGTTCTTC. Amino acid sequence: CASRAFPGLAGEVYNEQFF.

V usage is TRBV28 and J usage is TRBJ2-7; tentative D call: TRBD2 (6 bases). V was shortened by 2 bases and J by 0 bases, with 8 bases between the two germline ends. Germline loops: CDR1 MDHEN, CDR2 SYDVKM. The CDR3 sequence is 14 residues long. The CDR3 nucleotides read TGTGCCAGCAGTTTAAGGGACTCCTCCTACGAGCAGTACTTC. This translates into CASSLRDSSYEQYF.

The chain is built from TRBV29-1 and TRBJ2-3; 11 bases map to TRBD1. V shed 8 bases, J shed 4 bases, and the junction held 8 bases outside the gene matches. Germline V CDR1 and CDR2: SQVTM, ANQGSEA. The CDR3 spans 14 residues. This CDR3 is CSIRDRGTADTQYF. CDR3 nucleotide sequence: TGCAGCATCCGGGACAGGGGGACTGCAGATACGCAGTATTTT.

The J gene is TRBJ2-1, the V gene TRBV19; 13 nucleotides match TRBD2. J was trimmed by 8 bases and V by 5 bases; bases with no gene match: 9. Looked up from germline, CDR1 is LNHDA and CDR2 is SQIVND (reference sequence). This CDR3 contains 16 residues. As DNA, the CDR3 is TGTGCCAGTAGTCCCCGGACTAGCGGGAGTATTGATGAGCAGTTCTTC. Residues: CASSPRTSGSIDEQFF.

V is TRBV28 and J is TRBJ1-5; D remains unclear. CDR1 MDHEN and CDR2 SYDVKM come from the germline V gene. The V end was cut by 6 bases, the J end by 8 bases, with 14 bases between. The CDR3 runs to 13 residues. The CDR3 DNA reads TGTGCCAGCAGCCGCTACGAGGAGGAGCCCCAGCATTTT. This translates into CASSRYEEEPQHF.

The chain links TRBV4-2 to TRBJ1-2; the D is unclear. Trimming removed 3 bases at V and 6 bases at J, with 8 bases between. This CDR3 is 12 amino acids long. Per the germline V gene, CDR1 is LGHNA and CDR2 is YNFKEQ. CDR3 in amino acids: CASSQGGNGYTF. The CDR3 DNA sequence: TGTGCCAGCAGCCAGGGAGGGAATGGCTACACCTTC.

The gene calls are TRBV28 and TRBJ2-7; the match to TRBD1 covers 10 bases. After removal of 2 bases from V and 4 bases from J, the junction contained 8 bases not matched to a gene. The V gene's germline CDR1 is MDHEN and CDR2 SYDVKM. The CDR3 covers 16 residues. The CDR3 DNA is TGTGCCAGCAGTTTACGGACAGGGGGGCTTGGATACGAGCAGTACTTC. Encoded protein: CASSLRTGGLGYEQYF.